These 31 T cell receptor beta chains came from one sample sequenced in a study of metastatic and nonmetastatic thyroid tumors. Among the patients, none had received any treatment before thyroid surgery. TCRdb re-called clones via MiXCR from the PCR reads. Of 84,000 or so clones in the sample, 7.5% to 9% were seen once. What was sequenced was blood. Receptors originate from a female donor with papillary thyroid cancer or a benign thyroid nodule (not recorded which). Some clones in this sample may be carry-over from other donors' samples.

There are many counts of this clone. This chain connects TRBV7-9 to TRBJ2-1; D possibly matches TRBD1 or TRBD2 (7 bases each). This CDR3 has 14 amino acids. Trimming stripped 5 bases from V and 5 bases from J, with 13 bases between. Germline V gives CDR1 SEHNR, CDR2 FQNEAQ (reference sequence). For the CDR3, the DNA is TGTGCCAGCAGCCCCAGGGGGGGGAACAATGAGCAGTTCTTC. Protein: CASSPRGGNNEQFF.

Written as DNA, the CDR3 is TGTGCCAGCAGTTTTCGGACTAGCGGGAGGAGAGCCTACAATGAGCAGTTCTTC. Residues: CASSFRTSGRRAYNEQFF. The J gene is TRBJ2-1, the V gene TRBV28; 14 bases map to TRBD2. CDR1 is MDHEN and CDR2 is SYDVKM in the germline V gene. The CDR3 is 18 amino acids. The J segment lost 2 bases and the V segment lost 3 bases, leaving 6 bases of the junction unmatched.

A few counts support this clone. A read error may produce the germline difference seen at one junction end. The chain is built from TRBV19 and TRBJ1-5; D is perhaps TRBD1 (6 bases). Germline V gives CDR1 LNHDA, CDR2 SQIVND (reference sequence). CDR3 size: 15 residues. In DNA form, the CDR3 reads TGTGCCAGTGCCGGACAGAAGTATAGCAATAAGCCCCAGCATTTT. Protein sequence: CASAGQKYSNKPQHF.

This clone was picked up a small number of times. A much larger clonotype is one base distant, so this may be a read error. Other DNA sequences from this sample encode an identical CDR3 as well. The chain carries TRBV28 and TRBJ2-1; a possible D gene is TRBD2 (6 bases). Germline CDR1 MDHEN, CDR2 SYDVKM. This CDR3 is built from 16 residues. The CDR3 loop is CASSSPGSAQYNEQFF. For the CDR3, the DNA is TGTGCTAGCAGTTCCCCCGGGAGCGCGCAGTACAATGAGCAGTTCTTC. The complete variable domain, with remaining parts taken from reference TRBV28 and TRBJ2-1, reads DVKVTQSSRYLVKRTGEKVFLECVQDMDHENMFWYRQDPGLGLRLIYFSYDVKMKEKGDIPEGYSVSREKKERFSLILESASTNQTSMYLCASSSPGSAQYNEQFFGPGTRLTVL.

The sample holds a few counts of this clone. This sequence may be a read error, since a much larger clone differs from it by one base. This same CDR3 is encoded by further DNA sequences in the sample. This CDR3 reads CASSPGQPREKLFF. Written as DNA, the CDR3 is TGTGCCAGCAGTCCCGGACAGCCTAGGGAGAAACTGTTTTTT. The chain joins TRBV12-3 or TRBV12-4 to TRBJ1-4; D is possibly TRBD1 (6 bases). V was pared by 5 bases and J by 11 bases, with 18 bases between. CDR3 length equals 14 residues.

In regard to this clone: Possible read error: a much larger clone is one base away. The CDR3 DNA sequence: TGTGCCAGCAGTACTACTAAGGGGGGAGATGGGACCCAGTACTTC. This encodes CASSTTKGGDGTQYF. The rearrangement joins TRBV12-3 or TRBV12-4 to TRBJ2-5, with D possibly called TRBD1 or TRBD2 (6 bases each). CDR3 length equals 15 residues. Between the trimmed V and J ends, which lost 5 bases and 7 bases, there was a span of 20 bases.

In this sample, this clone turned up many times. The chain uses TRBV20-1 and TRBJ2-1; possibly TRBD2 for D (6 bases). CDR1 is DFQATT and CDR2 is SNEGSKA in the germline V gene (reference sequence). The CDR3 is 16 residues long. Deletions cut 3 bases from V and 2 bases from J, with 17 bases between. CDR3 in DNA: TGCAGTGCTAGGGATCTAACACGGGGGACCTACAATGAGCAGTTCTTC. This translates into CSARDLTRGTYNEQFF.

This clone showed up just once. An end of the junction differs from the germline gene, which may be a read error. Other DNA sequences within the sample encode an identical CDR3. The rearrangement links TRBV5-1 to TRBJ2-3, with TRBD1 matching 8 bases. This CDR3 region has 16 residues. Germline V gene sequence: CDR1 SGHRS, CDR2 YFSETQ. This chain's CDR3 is CASRTGRQGAADTQYF. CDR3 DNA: TGCGCCAGCAGGACCGGTCGGCAGGGGGCCGCAGATACTCAGTATTTT. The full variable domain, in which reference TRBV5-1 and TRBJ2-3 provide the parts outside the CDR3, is KAGVTQTPRYLIKTRGQQVTLSCSPISGHRSVSWYQQTPGQGLQFLFEYFSETQRNKGNFPGRFSGRQFSNSRSEMNVSTLELGDSALYLCASRTGRQGAADTQYFGPGTRLTVL.

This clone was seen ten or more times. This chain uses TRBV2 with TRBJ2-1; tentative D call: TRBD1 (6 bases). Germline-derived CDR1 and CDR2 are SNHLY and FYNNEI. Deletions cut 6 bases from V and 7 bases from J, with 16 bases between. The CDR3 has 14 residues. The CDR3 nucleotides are TGTGCCAGCAGGGGCCCAGGGGTTGGGAATGAGCAGTTCTTC. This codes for CASRGPGVGNEQFF.

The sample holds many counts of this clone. CDR3 sequence: CASSRSADTQYF. In nucleotides, the CDR3 is TGCGCCAGCAGCAGGTCAGCAGATACGCAGTATTTT. The chain uses TRBV5-1 and TRBJ2-3; D gene unclear. CDR1 SGHRS and CDR2 YFSETQ come from the germline V gene. V lost 4 bases, J lost 4 bases, and 7 bases lay in between. The CDR3 is 12 amino acids.

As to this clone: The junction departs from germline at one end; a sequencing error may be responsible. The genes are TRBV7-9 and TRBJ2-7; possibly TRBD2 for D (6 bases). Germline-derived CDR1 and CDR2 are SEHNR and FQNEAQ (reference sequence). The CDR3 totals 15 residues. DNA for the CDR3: TGTGCCAGCAGCTTAGGGGACTCGCCCGTGGGGGAGCAGCACTTC. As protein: CASSLGDSPVGEQHF.

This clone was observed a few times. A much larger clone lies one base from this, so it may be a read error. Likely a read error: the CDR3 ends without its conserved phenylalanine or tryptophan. CDR3 bases: TGTGCCAGTAGACCGGACATGGCATATGGCTACACCCTC. As protein: CASRPDMAYGYTL. This chain uses TRBV19 with TRBJ1-2; D might be TRBD1 (5 bases). V was cut by 6 bases and J by 5 bases, with 13 bases left in between. The CDR3 runs to 13 residues. Germline values: CDR1 LNHDA, CDR2 SQIVND (reference sequence).

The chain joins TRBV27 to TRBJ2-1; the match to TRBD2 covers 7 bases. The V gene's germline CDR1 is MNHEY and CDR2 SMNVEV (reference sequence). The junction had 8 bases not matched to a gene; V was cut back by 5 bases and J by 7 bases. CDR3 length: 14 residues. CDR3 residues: CASSPGGTENEQFF. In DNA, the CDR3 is TGTGCCAGCAGTCCCGGGGGGACGGAGAATGAGCAGTTCTTC.

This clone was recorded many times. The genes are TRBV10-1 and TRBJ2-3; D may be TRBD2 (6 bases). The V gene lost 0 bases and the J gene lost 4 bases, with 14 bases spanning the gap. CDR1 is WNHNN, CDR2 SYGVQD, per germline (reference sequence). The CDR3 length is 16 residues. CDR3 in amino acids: CASSESKGGRADTQYF. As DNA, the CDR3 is TGCGCCAGCAGTGAGTCGAAAGGAGGGAGAGCAGATACGCAGTATTTT.

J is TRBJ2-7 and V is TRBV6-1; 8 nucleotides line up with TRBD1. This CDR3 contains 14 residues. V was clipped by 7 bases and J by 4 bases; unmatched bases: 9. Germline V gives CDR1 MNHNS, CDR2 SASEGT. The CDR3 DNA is TGTGCCAGCATGGTCAGGACAGGGACGTACGAGCAGTACTTC. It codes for CASMVRTGTYEQYF.

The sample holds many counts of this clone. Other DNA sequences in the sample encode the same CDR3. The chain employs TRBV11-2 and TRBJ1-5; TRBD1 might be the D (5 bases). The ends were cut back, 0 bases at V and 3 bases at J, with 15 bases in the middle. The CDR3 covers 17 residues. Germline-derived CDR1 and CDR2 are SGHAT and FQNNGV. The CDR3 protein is CASSLEQVRILNQPQHF. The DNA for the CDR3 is TGTGCCAGCAGCTTAGAACAGGTCCGGATCCTCAATCAGCCCCAGCATTTT.

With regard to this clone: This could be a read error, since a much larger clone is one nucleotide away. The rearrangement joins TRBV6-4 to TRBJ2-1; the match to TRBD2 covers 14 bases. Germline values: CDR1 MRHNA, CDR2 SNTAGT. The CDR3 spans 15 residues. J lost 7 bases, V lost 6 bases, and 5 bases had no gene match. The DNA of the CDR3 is TGTGCCAGCAGCACCGGGACTAGCGGGGGAAATGAGCAGTTCTTC. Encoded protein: CASSTGTSGGNEQFF.

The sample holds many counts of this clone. The CDR3 loop reads CASSLRGGPLRGEQYF. The DNA for the CDR3 is TGTGCCAGCAGTTTACGGGGGGGACCGCTTAGGGGCGAGCAGTACTTC. V usage is TRBV12-3 or TRBV12-4 and J usage is TRBJ2-7; 8 positions agree with TRBD2. After removal of 2 bases from V and 6 bases from J, the junction contained 12 bases not matched to a gene. This CDR3 contains 16 residues.

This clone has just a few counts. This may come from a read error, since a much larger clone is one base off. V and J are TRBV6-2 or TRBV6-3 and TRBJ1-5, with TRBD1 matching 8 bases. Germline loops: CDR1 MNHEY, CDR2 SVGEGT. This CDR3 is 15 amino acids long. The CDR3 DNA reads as TGTGCCAGCAGTTACTTGGACAGGGCCGATCAGCCCCATCATTTT. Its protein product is CASSYLDRADQPHHF.

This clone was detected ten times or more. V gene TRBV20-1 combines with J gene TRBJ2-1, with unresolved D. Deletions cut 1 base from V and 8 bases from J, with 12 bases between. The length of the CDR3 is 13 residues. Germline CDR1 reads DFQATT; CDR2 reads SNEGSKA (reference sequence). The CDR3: CSARVSSLHEQFF. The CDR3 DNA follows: TGCAGTGCTAGAGTTTCTAGTCTCCATGAGCAGTTCTTC.

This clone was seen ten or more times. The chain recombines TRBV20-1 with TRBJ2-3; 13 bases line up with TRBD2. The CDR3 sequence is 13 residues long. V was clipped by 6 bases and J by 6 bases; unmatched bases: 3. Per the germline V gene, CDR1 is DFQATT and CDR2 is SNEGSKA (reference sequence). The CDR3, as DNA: TGCAGTGCCGAACTAGCGGGGGGGGATACGCAGTATTTT. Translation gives CSAELAGGDTQYF.

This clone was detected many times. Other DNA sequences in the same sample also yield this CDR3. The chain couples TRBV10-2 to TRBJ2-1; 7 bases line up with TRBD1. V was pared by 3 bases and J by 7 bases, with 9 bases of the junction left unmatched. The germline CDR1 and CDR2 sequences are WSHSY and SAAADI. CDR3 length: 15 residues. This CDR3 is CASSDERQGTNEQFF. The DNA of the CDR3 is TGCGCCAGCAGTGACGAGCGACAGGGTACGAATGAGCAGTTCTTC.

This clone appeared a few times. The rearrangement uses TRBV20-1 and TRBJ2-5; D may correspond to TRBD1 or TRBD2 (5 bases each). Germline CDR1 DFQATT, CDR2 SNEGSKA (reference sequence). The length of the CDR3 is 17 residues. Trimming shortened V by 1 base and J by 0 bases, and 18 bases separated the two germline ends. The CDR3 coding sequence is TGCAGTGCTAGAGGCCTAGAGGGGATTACGTACCAAGAGACCCAGTACTTC. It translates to CSARGLEGITYQETQYF.

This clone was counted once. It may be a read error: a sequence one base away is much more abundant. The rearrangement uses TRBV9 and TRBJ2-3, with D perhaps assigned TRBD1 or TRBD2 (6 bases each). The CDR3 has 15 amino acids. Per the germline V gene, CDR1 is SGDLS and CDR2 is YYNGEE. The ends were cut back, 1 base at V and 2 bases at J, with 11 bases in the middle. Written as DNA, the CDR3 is TGTGCCAGCAGCGTATGGGGGGCGATCACAGATACGCAGTATTTT. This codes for CASSVWGAITDTQYF.

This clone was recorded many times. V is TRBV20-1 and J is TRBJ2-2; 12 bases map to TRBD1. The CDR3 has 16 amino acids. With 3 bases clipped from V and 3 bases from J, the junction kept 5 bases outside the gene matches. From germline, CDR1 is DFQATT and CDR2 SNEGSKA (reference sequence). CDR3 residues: CSARGTGGADTGELFF. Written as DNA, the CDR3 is TGCAGTGCTAGGGGGACAGGGGGCGCCGACACCGGGGAGCTGTTTTTT.

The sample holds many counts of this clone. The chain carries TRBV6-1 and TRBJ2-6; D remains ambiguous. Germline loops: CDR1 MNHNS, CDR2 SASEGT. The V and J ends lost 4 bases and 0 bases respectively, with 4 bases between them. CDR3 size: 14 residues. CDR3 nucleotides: TGTGCCAGCAGTGGGTCCTCTGGGGCCAACGTCCTGACTTTC. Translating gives CASSGSSGANVLTF.

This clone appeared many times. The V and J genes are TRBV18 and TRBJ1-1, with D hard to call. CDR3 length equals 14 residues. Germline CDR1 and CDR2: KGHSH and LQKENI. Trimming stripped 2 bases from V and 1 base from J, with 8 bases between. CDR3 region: CASSPGFENTEAFF. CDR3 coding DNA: TGTGCCAGCTCACCAGGGTTCGAGAACACTGAAGCTTTCTTT.

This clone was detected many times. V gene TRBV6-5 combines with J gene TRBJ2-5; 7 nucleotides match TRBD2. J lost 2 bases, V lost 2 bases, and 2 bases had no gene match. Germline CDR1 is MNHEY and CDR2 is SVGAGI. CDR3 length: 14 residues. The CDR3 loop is CASSYGGEQETQYF. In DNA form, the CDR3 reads TGTGCCAGCAGTTACGGGGGGGAACAAGAGACCCAGTACTTC.

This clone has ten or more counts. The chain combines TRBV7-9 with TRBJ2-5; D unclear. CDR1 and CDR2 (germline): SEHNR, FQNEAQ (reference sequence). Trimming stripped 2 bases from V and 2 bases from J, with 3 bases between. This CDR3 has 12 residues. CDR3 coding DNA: TGTGCCAGCAGCTTACTTCAAGAGACCCAGTACTTC. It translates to CASSLLQETQYF.

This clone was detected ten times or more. In nucleotides, the CDR3 is TGTGCCAGCAGTTTTCGCGGGGGCACAGATACGCAGTATTTT. Its translation: CASSFRGGTDTQYF. The chain recombines TRBV28 with TRBJ2-3; tentative D call: TRBD2 (6 bases). Trimming shortened V by 3 bases and J by 1 base, and 8 bases separated the two germline ends. The germline CDR1 and CDR2 sequences are MDHEN and SYDVKM. This CDR3 is built from 14 residues.

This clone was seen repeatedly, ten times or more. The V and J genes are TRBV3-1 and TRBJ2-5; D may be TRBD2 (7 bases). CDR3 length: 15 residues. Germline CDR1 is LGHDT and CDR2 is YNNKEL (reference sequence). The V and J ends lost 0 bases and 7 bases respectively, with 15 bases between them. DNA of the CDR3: TGTGCCAGCAGCCAAGATGGGGGGGGGCCTCGGACCCAGTACTTC. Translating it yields CASSQDGGGPRTQYF.